The sequence of this T cell receptor (beta chain) was determined in a study of PD-1 and CTLA-4 blockade in melanoma. Clones were sequenced by immunoSEQ multiplex PCR, and TCRdb holds only the in-frame ones, with some missing. The repertoire has about 16,000 clones, 70% of them found once; the top ten carry 12% to 15%. V lost 0 bases and J lost 2, with 8 bases in between. The CDR3 sequence is 15 residues long. The germline V gene has CDR1 MNHEY and CDR2 SMNVEV (reference sequence). This clonotype originated in a human donor with melanoma. The sequences come from CD8+ T cells from peripheral blood, collected from a patient given anti-PD-1 treatment. V is TRBV27 and J is TRBJ1-5, with D perhaps TRBD1 (5 bases). Here the CDR3 reads CASSLSWDRNQPQHF. CDR3 DNA: TGTGCCAGCAGTTTATCCTGGGACCGCAATCAGCCCCAGCATTTT.